The source of this TCR beta chain is a study of CD8+ T cells in alopecia areata. In each case, RNA was isolated and then reverse transcribed into cDNA as the sequencing template. Using immunoSEQ multiplex PCR, the repertoire was profiled, and TCRdb retains in-frame clones only, with some absent. Among 170,000 or so clones listed, about 60% were seen once. Germline CDR1 MNHNY, CDR2 SVGAGI (reference sequence). J was trimmed by 0 bases and V by 5 bases; bases with no gene match: 3. The CDR3 covers 15 residues. Treatment defined: oral pan-JAK inhibitor, 5-10 mg twice daily. The sequencing used CD8+ T cells sorted from blood, collected at week 24, from a patient treated with tofacitinib. The TCR originated in a human donor with alopecia areata. V is TRBV6-6 and J is TRBJ2-2; 7 bases are a match to TRBD2. In DNA, the CDR3 is TGTGCCAGCAGTACTAGCGCGACGAACACCGGGGAGCTGTTTTTT. This codes for CASSTSATNTGELFF.